Each of the 16 T cell receptor beta chains below was sequenced from the same sample in a study of Ad26.COV2.S vaccination and SARS-CoV-2 variants. Assay: immunoSEQ multiplex PCR; the TCRdb copy retains only in-frame clones and omits some. The sample lists under 550,000 clones, around 87% seen once, with 3.6% in the top ten. Treatment meaning: 15 to 20 received Ad26.COV2.S at low or high dose, single or two shots; a few received placebo; per-sample allocation not given. Repertoires come from day 63 after the first vaccine or placebo injection. The sample in question was peripheral blood, obtained in a trial of Ad26.COV2.S vaccine versus placebo. The receptor source for this set is a person aged 18-60 years who received the Ad26.COV2.S COVID-19 vaccine or a placebo.

About this clone itself: The same CDR3 also results from other DNA sequences found in this sample. The chain couples TRBV6-5 to TRBJ2-2; no firm D call. The germline V and J ends were trimmed by 4 bases and 2 bases, with 2 bases remaining between them. The CDR3 sequence is 12 residues long. Germline V gene sequence: CDR1 MNHEY, CDR2 SVGAGI. The CDR3 loop is CASSSNTGELFF. The CDR3 nucleotides read TGTGCCAGCAGTTCCAACACCGGGGAGCTGTTTTTT.

The chain joins TRBV5-1 to TRBJ2-1; 10 positions agree with TRBD1. Germline CDR1 is SGHRS and CDR2 is YFSETQ. This CDR3 has 16 residues. The V and J ends lost 0 bases and 6 bases, in that order; junction bases with no gene match: 6. This CDR3 is CASSLAGDRGANEQFF. The CDR3 DNA reads TGCGCCAGCAGCTTGGCCGGGGACAGGGGTGCCAATGAGCAGTTCTTC. The whole variable domain, remainder taken from reference TRBV5-1 and TRBJ2-1, is KAGVTQTPRYLIKTRGQQVTLSCSPISGHRSVSWYQQTPGQGLQFLFEYFSETQRNKGNFPGRFSGRQFSNSRSEMNVSTLELGDSALYLCASSLAGDRGANEQFFGPGTRLTVL.

This chain's CDR3 is CASSTLQGRHTGELFF. Written as DNA, the CDR3 is TGTGCCAGCAGCACGTTACAGGGGCGGCACACCGGGGAGCTGTTTTTT. This sequence joins TRBV7-9 and TRBJ2-2; 7 bases line up with TRBD1. V lost 5 bases to trimming and J lost 3 bases; unmatched junction nucleotides: 9. The CDR3 is made up of 16 amino acids. CDR1 is SEHNR and CDR2 is FQNEAQ in the germline V gene (reference sequence).

The chain joins TRBV28 to TRBJ2-7, with D possibly being TRBD1 (5 bases). From germline, CDR1 is MDHEN and CDR2 SYDVKM. The CDR3 loop spans 14 amino acids. V lost 3 bases and J lost 4, with 13 bases in between. The CDR3, as DNA: TGTGCCAGCAGTTTCACGAAGGGGCAGTACGAGCAGTACTTC. Protein: CASSFTKGQYEQYF.

This chain links TRBV27 with TRBJ2-3; perhaps TRBD1 as D (6 bases). Trimming shortened V by 6 bases and J by 2 bases, and 15 bases separated the two germline ends. The V gene's germline CDR1 is MNHEY and CDR2 SMNVEV (reference sequence). The CDR3 contains 15 residues. The CDR3 sequence is CASSATGPVTDTQYF. The CDR3 DNA sequence: TGTGCCAGCAGCGCGACAGGACCGGTCACAGATACGCAGTATTTT.

The rearrangement joins TRBV5-6 to TRBJ2-5, with 8 nucleotides matching TRBD2. This CDR3 has 16 amino acids. Germline CDR1 and CDR2: SGHDT and YYEEEE. With 6 bases clipped from V and 5 bases from J, the junction kept 15 bases outside the gene matches. CDR3 sequence (DNA): TGTGCCAGCACCCCGGGGGGGGGCATTCTCCGGGAGACCCAGTACTTC. It translates to CASTPGGGILRETQYF.

The chain couples TRBV10-3 to TRBJ2-7, with D perhaps TRBD2 (6 bases). With 0 bases removed from V and 6 bases from J, the gap between germline ends came to 15 bases. This CDR3 comprises 15 residues. Per germline, CDR1 ENHRY and CDR2 SYGVKD. CDR3 coding DNA: TGTGCCATCAGTGAGTCCAGGACCGGGACTCTCGAGCAGTACTTC. Encoded protein: CAISESRTGTLEQYF.

In the case of this clone: This same CDR3 is encoded by further DNA sequences in the sample. The chain recombines TRBV11-3 with TRBJ1-6; D is undetermined. The length of the CDR3 is 13 residues. Trimming took 0 bases from V and 7 from J, leaving 4 bases between them. CDR1 and CDR2 from the germline V gene are SGHNT and YENEEA. The CDR3 DNA is TGTGCCAGCAGCTTAGACAGCAATTCACCCCTCCACTTT. Amino acids: CASSLDSNSPLHF. Based on the CDR3 plus reference TRBV11-3 and TRBJ1-6, the full variable domain is EAGVVQSPRYKIIEKKQPVAFWCNPISGHNTLYWYLQNLGQGPELLIRYENEEAVDDSQLPKDRFSAERLKGVDSTLKIQPAELGDSAVYLCASSLDSNSPLHFGNGTRLTVT.

V is TRBV19 and J is TRBJ1-2, with D hard to call. This CDR3 contains 15 residues. The ends were cut back, 0 bases at V and 4 bases at J, with 12 bases in the middle. Germline-derived CDR1 and CDR2 are LNHDA and SQIVND (reference sequence). The CDR3 DNA follows: TGTGCCAGTAGTATAGAGGTCCGGCCAGCCTATGGCTACACCTTC. Encoded protein: CASSIEVRPAYGYTF.

The rearrangement joins TRBV28 to TRBJ1-2; D perhaps matches TRBD1 (6 bases). In germline, CDR1 is MDHEN, CDR2 SYDVKM. V lost 6 bases and J 1 base, leaving 15 bases between the germline ends. The CDR3 runs 15 residues. CDR3 nucleotide sequence: TGTGCCAGCAGACTTCCCGGGGACATTAACTATGGCTACACCTTC. It is translated as CASRLPGDINYGYTF.

CDR3: CASSLDSAGRETQYF. In DNA, the CDR3 is TGTGCCAGCAGCTTAGATTCCGCCGGTCGAGAGACCCAGTACTTC. The rearrangement links TRBV11-1 to TRBJ2-5; D gene unclear. V shed 1 base and J shed 4 bases, with 13 bases lying between them. The germline V gene encodes CDR1 SGHAT and CDR2 FQDESV (reference sequence). The CDR3 runs 15 residues. The whole variable domain, filled in from reference TRBV11-1 and TRBJ2-5, reads EAEVAQSPRYKITEKSQAVAFWCDPISGHATLYWYRQILGQGPELLVQFQDESVVDDSQLPKDRFSAERLKGVDSTLKIQPAELGDSAMYLCASSLDSAGRETQYFGPGTRLLVL.

The chain combines TRBV9 with TRBJ1-6; TRBD1 might be the D (5 bases). V was trimmed by 3 bases and J by 14 bases, leaving 18 bases between them. The germline CDR1 and CDR2 sequences are SGDLS and YYNGEE. The CDR3 length is 14 residues. The CDR3 region has the DNA TGTGCCAGCAGCGAGGACACAGGTCTCCGCACCCTCCACTTT. Amino acid sequence: CASSEDTGLRTLHF. Full variable domain (rest looked up from reference TRBV9 and TRBJ1-6): DSGVTQTPKHLITATGQRVTLRCSPRSGDLSVYWYQQSLDQGLQFLIQYYNGEERAKGNILERFSAQQFPDLHSELNLSSLELGDSALYFCASSEDTGLRTLHFGNGTRLTVT.

The sample holds one count of this clone. V is TRBV28 and J is TRBJ2-1; perhaps TRBD1 as D (6 bases). Trimming removed 7 bases from V and 5 bases from J, with 15 bases in between. This CDR3 region has 14 residues. The germline V gene has CDR1 MDHEN and CDR2 SYDVKM. The CDR3, as DNA: TGTGCCAGCATAACTACAGGGCTCAACAATGAGCAGTTCTTC. Residues: CASITTGLNNEQFF.

The V call is TRBV28, the J call TRBJ2-3; TRBD2 matches at 8 bases. This CDR3 spans 16 amino acids. The trim removed 5 bases at V and 6 bases at J, leaving 13 bases unmatched. Germline V gene sequence: CDR1 MDHEN, CDR2 SYDVKM. The DNA for the CDR3 is TGTGCCAGCAGTCCACCCGCGGGGGGAGGTTGGGATACGCAGTATTTT. It is translated as CASSPPAGGGWDTQYF.

The rearrangement joins TRBV6-6 to TRBJ2-7; no clear D gene. Germline CDR1 MNHNY, CDR2 SVGAGI (reference sequence). This CDR3 is 12 amino acids long. Trimming cost V 3 bases and J 6 bases, with 9 bases left between them. CDR3 amino acids: CASSYRVGEQYF. The CDR3 DNA is TGTGCCAGCAGTTATCGGGTGGGCGAGCAGTACTTC.

The V gene is TRBV27, the J gene TRBJ2-1, with 8 bases lining up with TRBD2. The V and J ends lost 4 bases and 1 base, in that order; junction bases with no gene match: 3. The CDR3 is 15 residues long. Germline loops: CDR1 MNHEY, CDR2 SMNVEV (reference sequence). The CDR3 DNA follows: TGTGCCAGCAGTTCCGGGGGGGCGTCCTACAATGAGCAGTTCTTC. Its translation: CASSSGGASYNEQFF.